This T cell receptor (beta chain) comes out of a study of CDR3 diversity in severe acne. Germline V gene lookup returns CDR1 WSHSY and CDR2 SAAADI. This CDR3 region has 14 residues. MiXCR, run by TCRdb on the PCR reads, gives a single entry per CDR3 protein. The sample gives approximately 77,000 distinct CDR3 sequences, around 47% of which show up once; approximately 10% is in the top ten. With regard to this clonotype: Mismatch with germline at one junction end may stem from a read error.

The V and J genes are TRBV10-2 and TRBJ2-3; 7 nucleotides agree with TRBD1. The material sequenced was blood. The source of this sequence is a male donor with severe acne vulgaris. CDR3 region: CASSRRQGADTQYF. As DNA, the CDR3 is TGTGCCAGCAGCCGCCGACAGGGAGCCGATACGCAGTATTTT.